The 29 T cell receptor beta chains reported below all come from one sample, sequenced in a study of blood T cell repertoires in COVID-19. Produced via immunoSEQ multiplex PCR; TCRdb's table is partial and in-frame only. Here the sample spans about 200,000 clones, around nine tenths being singletons. Sequencing was done on a sample of peripheral blood. The source is a man in his fifties or sixties with acute or convalescent COVID-19.

This clone was counted once. The chain joins TRBV6-5 to TRBJ2-1; D not resolved. V was cut by 0 bases and J by 1 base, with 7 bases left in between. The CDR3 sequence is 15 residues long. CDR1 is MNHEY, CDR2 SVGAGI, per germline. DNA for the CDR3: TGTGCCAGCAGTTACTCGAGCGATTCCTACAATGAGCAGTTCTTC. This encodes CASSYSSDSYNEQFF.

This clone was counted at least ten times. The chain combines TRBV14 with TRBJ1-2, with D maybe TRBD1 (6 bases). In germline, CDR1 is SGHDN, CDR2 FVKESK. There are 15 residues in the CDR3. Trimming cost V 2 bases and J 4 bases, with 14 bases left between them. This chain's CDR3 is CASSQITGKSYGYTF. CDR3 nucleotides: TGTGCCAGCAGCCAAATTACAGGGAAGAGCTATGGCTACACCTTC.

The table lists this clone with a count of one. The chain is built from TRBV28 and TRBJ2-7; TRBD1 matches 9 bases. With V trimmed by 6 bases and J by 6 bases, 6 bases remained unmatched. The CDR3 runs to 13 residues. The germline CDR1 and CDR2 sequences are MDHEN and SYDVKM. In DNA, the CDR3 is TGTGCCAGCAGGGCTACAGGGGGCGGCGAGCAGTACTTC. Translation: CASRATGGGEQYF.

The chain uses TRBV6-4 and TRBJ2-2; D is possibly TRBD1 (7 bases). Trimming left V 5 bases short and J 5 bases short, with 15 bases between. The CDR3 is 15 amino acids. Germline V lookup: CDR1 MRHNA, CDR2 SNTAGT. CDR3: CASSPSGGLTGELFF. CDR3 in DNA: TGTGCCAGCAGTCCTTCAGGGGGGCTAACCGGGGAGCTGTTTTTT.

This chain joins TRBV7-3 and TRBJ1-2; the match to TRBD1 covers 9 bases. In germline, CDR1 is SGHTA, CDR2 FQGTGA. This CDR3 has 13 amino acids. J was trimmed by 6 bases and V by 4 bases; bases with no gene match: 3. Written as DNA, the CDR3 is TGTGCCAGCAGCTCAGGGGACAGGGATGGCTACACCTTC. Its translation is CASSSGDRDGYTF.

V is TRBV6-6 and J is TRBJ1-1; a weak D match, TRBD1 (6 bases). Trimming removed 5 bases from V and 3 bases from J, with 22 bases in between. Germline loops: CDR1 MNHNY, CDR2 SVGAGI (reference sequence). This CDR3 is built from 17 residues. The CDR3 sequence: CASSPLWNRVGDTEAFF. The CDR3 bases are TGTGCCAGCAGTCCCCTGTGGAACAGGGTTGGGGACACTGAAGCTTTCTTT.

This clone came up once. The gene calls are TRBV7-2 and TRBJ2-4; D gene unclear. The germline V and J ends were trimmed by 3 bases and 2 bases, with 11 bases remaining between them. The CDR3 is 15 amino acids. Germline V gene lookup returns CDR1 SGHTA and CDR2 FQGNSA. CDR3 amino acids: CASSFYTGSKNIQYF. The CDR3 DNA reads TGTGCCAGCAGCTTTTATACGGGTTCCAAAAACATTCAGTACTTC.

This clone was picked up a small number of times. The chain employs TRBV3-1 (or the pseudogene TRBV3-2) and TRBJ2-1; 9 nucleotides line up with TRBD2. This CDR3 is built from 17 residues. Looked up from germline, CDR1 is LGHDT and CDR2 is YNNKEL (reference sequence). The J segment lost 6 bases and the V segment lost 0 bases, leaving 9 bases of the junction unmatched. In DNA form, the CDR3 reads TGTGCCAGCAGCCAAGAAGGTCTAGCGGGGTTTGGCAATGAGCAGTTCTTC. It encodes CASSQEGLAGFGNEQFF.

The chain combines TRBV5-6 with TRBJ1-3, with D perhaps matching TRBD1 (5 bases). Trimming removed 4 bases from V and 0 bases from J, with 20 bases in between. There are 18 residues in the CDR3. The germline V gene has CDR1 SGHDT and CDR2 YYEEEE. The CDR3 protein is CASSRGRGEALSGNTIYF. The CDR3 nucleotides are TGTGCCAGCAGCAGGGGTCGGGGGGAGGCCCTCTCTGGAAACACCATATATTTT.

The J gene is TRBJ2-7, the V gene TRBV6-5; 9 bases match TRBD2. V gave up 8 bases and J gave up 1 base; unmatched junction bases: 3. The CDR3 length is 13 residues. The V gene's germline CDR1 is MNHEY and CDR2 SVGAGI. The CDR3 spells CASRLAVSYEQYF. The CDR3 DNA reads TGTGCCAGCCGACTAGCGGTATCCTACGAGCAGTACTTC.

The rearrangement uses TRBV19 and TRBJ1-2; TRBD1 might be the D (6 bases). CDR1 is LNHDA and CDR2 is SQIVND in the germline V gene (reference sequence). CDR3 size: 15 residues. V lost 3 bases and J lost 3, with 14 bases in between. CDR3 residues: CASSIDRQAHYGYTF. The CDR3 DNA follows: TGTGCCAGTAGTATCGACCGACAGGCCCACTATGGCTACACCTTC. Using reference TRBV19 and TRBJ1-2 for the parts outside the CDR3, the full variable domain is DGGITQSPKYLFRKEGQNVTLSCEQNLNHDAMYWYRQDPGQGLRLIYYSQIVNDFQKGDIAEGYSVSREKKESFPLTVTSAQKNPTAFYLCASSIDRQAHYGYTFGSGTRLTVV.

CDR3 in amino acids: CASSQDESGGAYNEQFF. In nucleotides, the CDR3 is TGCGCCAGCAGCCAAGACGAAAGCGGGGGGGCCTACAATGAGCAGTTCTTC. The chain links TRBV4-3 to TRBJ2-1; 10 nucleotides match TRBD2. The CDR3 has 17 residues. Germline CDR1 and CDR2: LGHNA and YSLEER. Unmatched junction bases numbered 4, after V lost 0 bases and J lost 2 bases.

The chain is built from TRBV6-5 and TRBJ1-5; D gene unclear. Trimming cost V 6 bases and J 0 bases, with 12 bases left between them. Germline CDR1 is MNHEY and CDR2 is SVGAGI. The CDR3 has 15 residues. The CDR3 sequence: CASREVFFSNQPQHF. The CDR3 DNA reads as TGTGCCAGCAGGGAGGTGTTCTTTAGCAATCAGCCCCAGCATTTT.

The chain combines TRBV5-1 with TRBJ2-7; D perhaps matches TRBD2 (5 bases). Germline V lookup: CDR1 SGHRS, CDR2 YFSETQ. This CDR3 has 15 amino acids. The ends were cut back, 4 bases at V and 0 bases at J, with 14 bases in the middle. The CDR3, as DNA: TGCGCCAGCAGCCCGACCTCGGCGGGCTCCTACGAGCAGTACTTC. It is translated as CASSPTSAGSYEQYF.

This clone has only a few counts. The chain uses TRBV7-9 and TRBJ1-3, with TRBD1 as a possible D gene (6 bases). Germline lookup yields CDR1 SEHNR and CDR2 FQNEAQ (reference sequence). Trimming stripped 1 base from V and 1 base from J, with 11 bases between. The CDR3 length is 16 residues. The CDR3 region is CASSLVVQGSGNTIYF. In DNA, the CDR3 is TGTGCCAGCAGCTTAGTAGTACAGGGTTCTGGAAACACCATATATTTT.

The gene calls are TRBV3-1 (or the pseudogene TRBV3-2) and TRBJ2-5; D is possibly TRBD2 (7 bases). The CDR3 length is 14 residues. Germline V gene sequence: CDR1 LGHDT, CDR2 YNNKEL (reference sequence). V was pared by 2 bases and J by 14 bases, with 21 bases between. CDR3 DNA sequence: TGTGCCAGCAGCCAATCGCGGGGGATCAGGGGCCTCTACTTC. Amino acids: CASSQSRGIRGLYF.

The chain carries TRBV14 and TRBJ1-1, with D possibly matching TRBD1 (6 bases). The CDR3 contains 14 residues. CDR1 is SGHDN, CDR2 FVKESK, per germline. Trimming removed 2 bases from V and 8 bases from J, with 15 bases in between. The CDR3 sequence is CASSQSDRMGEAFF. CDR3 DNA sequence: TGTGCCAGCAGCCAATCCGACAGGATGGGAGAAGCTTTCTTT.

A single count supports this clone. This sequence joins TRBV5-1 and TRBJ2-7, with 7 bases aligning to TRBD2. CDR1 and CDR2 (germline): SGHRS, YFSETQ. The CDR3 consists of 16 residues. The trim removed 0 bases at V and 6 bases at J, leaving 12 bases unmatched. CDR3 in amino acids: CASSLAAGVASAEQYF. CDR3 in DNA: TGCGCCAGCAGCTTGGCCGCGGGGGTTGCCTCGGCCGAGCAGTACTTC.

This chain joins TRBV21-1 and TRBJ1-2; TRBD1, the table's D call, was not compared with the DNA. TRBV21-1 is a recognized pseudogene. CDR3 length equals 13 residues. This CDR3 reads CASRWTGVFGYTF. The CDR3 coding sequence is TGTGCCAGCAGATGGACAGGGGTCTTTGGCTACACCTTC.

This rearrangement joins TRBV19 to TRBJ1-1, with 8 positions matching TRBD1. The CDR3 is 15 residues long. Germline values: CDR1 LNHDA, CDR2 SQIVND (reference sequence). V lost 3 bases, J lost 4 bases, and 7 bases stayed unmatched. CDR3 nucleotide sequence: TGTGCCAGTAGTATCCCCTTTACAGGGGGCACTGAAGCTTTCTTT. Residues: CASSIPFTGGTEAFF.

This chain connects TRBV6-2 or TRBV6-3 to TRBJ1-2; weak D call: TRBD1 (5 bases). The germline CDR1 and CDR2 sequences are MNHEY and SVGEGT. V was pared by 0 bases and J by 4 bases, with 12 bases between. This CDR3 has 15 amino acids. CDR3 nucleotide sequence: TGTGCCAGCAGTTACTCGCCCGGTAGGGGCTATGGCTACACCTTC. Protein: CASSYSPGRGYGYTF.

The gene calls are TRBV5-1 and TRBJ1-2; D may be TRBD1 (5 bases). CDR3 length equals 13 residues. The V gene lost 0 bases and the J gene lost 3 bases, with 6 bases spanning the gap. The germline gives CDR1 SGHRS, CDR2 YFSETQ. Here the CDR3 reads CASSLAGDYGYTF. The DNA of the CDR3 is TGCGCCAGCAGCTTGGCGGGGGACTATGGCTACACCTTC.

In the case of this clone: This sample also contains other DNA sequences that code for the same CDR3. The CDR3 spells CASSQREETQYF. The CDR3 nucleotides are TGTGCCAGCAGCCAAAGGGAGGAGACCCAGTACTTC. This chain connects TRBV3-1 (or the pseudogene TRBV3-2) to TRBJ2-5, with D perhaps matching TRBD2 (5 bases). From germline, CDR1 is LGHDT and CDR2 YNNKEL (reference sequence). CDR3 length: 12 amino acids. The V gene lost 2 bases and the J gene lost 5 bases, with 6 bases spanning the gap.

The V gene is TRBV5-6, the J gene TRBJ1-1; 8 positions agree with TRBD1. Germline trimming cut 1 base from V and 3 bases from J; bases unmatched to any gene: 5. Germline CDR1 SGHDT, CDR2 YYEEEE. The CDR3 spans 15 residues. CDR3 coding DNA: TGTGCCAGCAGCTTGTTTGGGACAGGTGACACTGAAGCTTTCTTT. Protein product: CASSLFGTGDTEAFF.

This chain joins TRBV3-1 (or the pseudogene TRBV3-2) and TRBJ2-3; 8 bases align to TRBD2. Germline V lookup: CDR1 LGHDT, CDR2 YNNKEL (reference sequence). V shed 2 bases and J 6 bases; nucleotides not matched to a gene: 10. The length of the CDR3 is 16 residues. CDR3 region: CASSQFPGGAADTQYF. Here the CDR3 DNA reads TGTGCCAGCAGCCAATTTCCCGGGGGGGCGGCTGATACGCAGTATTTT.

The DNA for the CDR3 is TGTGCCAGCAGCGCTAGCGGGGGGCCCTACAATGAGCAGTTCTTC. Amino acids: CASSASGGPYNEQFF. The genes are TRBV9 and TRBJ2-1; 11 bases line up with TRBD2. The CDR3 is made up of 15 amino acids. J gave up 2 bases and V 3 bases, and 1 base lay outside the gene matches. From germline, CDR1 is SGDLS and CDR2 YYNGEE. The whole variable domain, filled in from reference TRBV9 and TRBJ2-1, reads DSGVTQTPKHLITATGQRVTLRCSPRSGDLSVYWYQQSLDQGLQFLIQYYNGEERAKGNILERFSAQQFPDLHSELNLSSLELGDSALYFCASSASGGPYNEQFFGPGTRLTVL.

This clone was observed once. The DNA of the CDR3 is TGTGCCAGCAGCTTGCGGGGTGACTCTGGAAACACCATATATTTT. It codes for CASSLRGDSGNTIYF. V and J are TRBV5-6 and TRBJ1-3; D is unresolved. The CDR3 is 15 amino acids. Germline CDR1 and CDR2: SGHDT and YYEEEE. Trimming took 1 base from V and 0 from J, leaving 8 bases between them.

This sequence joins TRBV14 and TRBJ2-3; TRBD2 might be the D (5 bases). The CDR3 is 14 amino acids. Trimming shortened V by 4 bases and J by 3 bases, and 11 bases separated the two germline ends. Per the germline V gene, CDR1 is SGHDN and CDR2 is FVKESK. The CDR3 nucleotides are TGTGCCAGCAGCCTAGGGAGAAAAACAGATACGCAGTATTTT. The encoded protein is CASSLGRKTDTQYF.

This chain connects TRBV28 to TRBJ1-6, with 7 bases identical to TRBD1. Germline lookup yields CDR1 MDHEN and CDR2 SYDVKM. After removal of 10 bases from V and 5 bases from J, the junction contained 14 bases not matched to a gene. The CDR3 is made up of 16 amino acids. CDR3 sequence reads: CATNLSVGGHNSPLHF. DNA for the CDR3: TGTGCCACCAACTTGAGCGTAGGGGGCCATAATTCACCCCTCCACTTT.